A selection of T cell receptor beta chains follows, all from one sample in a study of patients and donors after allogeneic stem cell transplantation. TCRdb reprocessed the RT-PCR reads with MiXCR, giving one entry per CDR3 protein. The table shows over 30,000 distinct CDR3 sequences, with roughly a third occurring only once. Sequencing was performed on blood, either unsorted or a sorted T cell fraction (not recorded which). Receptors originate from a human donor who was either an allogeneic HSCT recipient or a stem cell or donor lymphocyte infusion donor (not recorded which). It is not recorded whose cells these are; they may come from a transplant donor. CDR3s include the opening cysteine and the closing phenylalanine or tryptophan. The D gene is left open where the match is weak. Size tells how often a clone was seen (once, few, many) or the class of an expanded clone, and some rows leave it out.

DNA: TGTGCCAGCAGCCAAGAAGTCGGACAGGTTTCGGATGGCTACACCTTC
CDR3: CASSQEVGQVSDGYTF
D: TRBD1
J: TRBJ1-2
V: TRBV4-2
size: NA

DNA: TGTGCCAGCTCACCGCGACAGGGGGGCGGCACTGAAGCTTTCTTT
CDR3: CASSPRQGGGTEAFF
D: TRBD1
J: TRBJ1-1
V: TRBV18
size: few

DNA: TGCAGTGCTAGAGCCGACAAAAAGGGCTACAATGAGCAGTTCTTC
CDR3: CSARADKKGYNEQFF
D: NA
J: TRBJ2-1
V: TRBV20-1
size: NA

DNA: TGTGCCAGCAATTTCGGGAATCAGCCCCAGCATTTT
CDR3: CASNFGNQPQHF
D: NA
J: TRBJ1-5
V: TRBV12-3/TRBV12-4
size: NA

DNA: TGCGCCAGCAGCGTAATTGGGACGGACAATGAGCAGTTCTTC
CDR3: CASSVIGTDNEQFF
D: NA
J: TRBJ2-1
V: TRBV10-2
size: NA

DNA: TGTGCCAGCAGCTTGGGCGGCGAAGAGACCCAGTACTTC
CDR3: CASSLGGEETQYF
D: NA
J: TRBJ2-5
V: TRBV7-9
size: few

DNA: TGCAGTGCTAGAGATCGTAGGGCCGGGGCCAACGTCCTGACTTTC
CDR3: CSARDRRAGANVLTF
D: NA
J: TRBJ2-6
V: TRBV20-1
size: NA

DNA: TGTGCCAGCAGTGAATTCAAACCCGGGACTAGCGGGAAGGATACGCAGTATTTT
CDR3: CASSEFKPGTSGKDTQYF
D: TRBD2
J: TRBJ2-3
V: TRBV25-1
size: few

DNA: TGTGCCAGCAGTAATCAGAAAGCAGGGGAGCTGTTTTTT
CDR3: CASSNQKAGELFF
D: NA
J: TRBJ2-2
V: TRBV27
size: NA

DNA: TGTGCCATCAGTGGGAACAGGGTGAACACTGAAGCTTTCTTT
CDR3: CAISGNRVNTEAFF
D: NA
J: TRBJ1-1
V: TRBV10-3
size: NA

DNA: TGCAGCGTTGCCCACCTGGACCTACATACGCAGTATTTT
CDR3: CSVAHLDLHTQYF
D: NA
J: TRBJ2-3
V: TRBV29-1
size: NA

DNA: TGCAGTGCTAGAGATAGAGGAGGATGGAGCAATCAGCCCCAGCATTTT
CDR3: CSARDRGGWSNQPQHF
D: NA
J: TRBJ1-5
V: TRBV20-1
size: few

DNA: TGTGCCACCAGCCAGGGTACCAATGAGCAGTTCTTC
CDR3: CATSQGTNEQFF
D: NA
J: TRBJ2-1
V: TRBV24-1
size: NA

DNA: TGTGCCAGCAGCCCTGAACCGGGGGGATCCTATAATTCACCCCTCCACTTT
CDR3: CASSPEPGGSYNSPLHF
D: NA
J: TRBJ1-6
V: TRBV7-9
size: few

DNA: TGTGCCACCAGTGATTTGTCGGGAGCCTACAATGAGCAGTTCTTC
CDR3: CATSDLSGAYNEQFF
D: NA
J: TRBJ2-1
V: TRBV24-1
size: NA